What follows are 30 T cell receptor beta chains derived from one specimen sequenced in a study of PD-1 blockade in classical Hodgkin lymphoma. No patient escaped relapse after autologous stem cell transplantation, and brentuximab vedotin exposure varied. TCRdb keeps only in-frame clones here, not all; method: immunoSEQ multiplex PCR. The sample records roughly 81,000 clones, around 90% being singletons. This material consisted of peripheral blood mononuclear cells (PBMCs), taken before the second cycle of nivolumab. The receptors were sampled from a human donor with classical Hodgkin lymphoma.

The gene calls are TRBV5-1 and TRBJ1-3, with D hard to call. This CDR3 region has 15 residues. Germline CDR1 reads SGHRS; CDR2 reads YFSETQ. Trimming stripped 4 bases from V and 1 base from J, with 12 bases between. The CDR3 DNA sequence: TGCGCCAGCAGCCTAAGGGAGGGATCTGGAAACACCATATATTTT. Amino acids: CASSLREGSGNTIYF.

The chain joins TRBV12-2 to TRBJ1-1. TRBV12-2 is listed as a pseudogene. The CDR3 is 16 amino acids. This chain's CDR3 is CASRLALGGEPRGAFF. The CDR3 DNA sequence: TGTGCAAGTCGCTTAGCGCTAGGTGGGGAGCCTAGAGGAGCTTTCTTT.

The chain has TRBV5-5 and TRBJ1-4; no firm D call. This CDR3 has 15 residues. Trimming removed 5 bases at V and 0 bases at J, with 11 bases between. Per the germline V gene, CDR1 is SGHKS and CDR2 is YYEKEE (reference sequence). CDR3 residues: CASSYTQTTNEKLFF. CDR3 sequence (DNA): TGTGCCAGCAGTTACACACAGACAACTAATGAAAAACTGTTTTTT.

V and J are TRBV28 and TRBJ2-6; D is possibly TRBD1 (6 bases). Germline CDR1 and CDR2: MDHEN and SYDVKM. The CDR3 extends over 16 amino acids. The V gene lost 5 bases and the J gene lost 0 bases, with 11 bases spanning the gap. CDR3 amino acids: CASSADRSSGANVLTF. DNA of the CDR3: TGTGCCAGCAGTGCCGACAGGTCCTCTGGGGCCAACGTCCTGACTTTC. The full variable domain, rest sourced from reference TRBV28 and TRBJ2-6, is DVKVTQSSRYLVKRTGEKVFLECVQDMDHENMFWYRQDPGLGLRLIYFSYDVKMKEKGDIPEGYSVSREKKERFSLILESASTNQTSMYLCASSADRSSGANVLTFGAGSRLTVL.

In DNA form, the CDR3 reads TGCGCCAGCAGCTTTTGGACTAGCGGGAGTCTAAATGAGCAGTTCTTC. Protein sequence: CASSFWTSGSLNEQFF. V and J are TRBV5-1 and TRBJ2-1; 13 bases map to TRBD2. Per the germline V gene, CDR1 is SGHRS and CDR2 is YFSETQ. The CDR3 runs 16 residues. The junction had 6 bases not matched to a gene; V was cut back by 2 bases and J by 7 bases.

This rearrangement joins TRBV5-1 to TRBJ1-2, with D unresolved. The germline CDR1 and CDR2 sequences are SGHRS and YFSETQ. The CDR3 loop spans 19 amino acids. V was cut by 9 bases and J by 3 bases, with 33 bases left in between. CDR3 loop: CAIYWREEGSLNLDYGYTF. In nucleotides, the CDR3 is TGCGCCATCTACTGGAGGGAAGAAGGATCCCTCAACCTCGACTATGGCTACACCTTC.

DNA of the CDR3: TGTGCCAGCAGCGTAGGGGACAACTCCTACGAGCAGTACTTC. As protein: CASSVGDNSYEQYF. This chain uses TRBV9 with TRBJ2-7; maybe TRBD1 (6 bases). The CDR3 loop spans 14 amino acids. With 0 bases removed from V and 0 bases from J, the gap between germline ends came to 7 bases. Per the germline V gene, CDR1 is SGDLS and CDR2 is YYNGEE.

The chain has TRBV27 and TRBJ2-1; 8 bases map to TRBD2. Per germline, CDR1 MNHEY and CDR2 SMNVEV (reference sequence). V trimming: 3 bases; J trimming: 2 bases; junction bases outside the gene matches: 9. The CDR3 totals 17 residues. CDR3 coding DNA: TGTGCCAGCAGTTTGGGACCCGTAGCGGGACCCTACAATGAGCAGTTCTTC. It codes for CASSLGPVAGPYNEQFF.

This chain uses TRBV28 with TRBJ2-7; 7 bases agree with TRBD2. V shed 6 bases and J 5 bases; nucleotides not matched to a gene: 7. The germline V gene encodes CDR1 MDHEN and CDR2 SYDVKM. The CDR3 spans 13 residues. As DNA, the CDR3 is TGTGCCAGCAGGGAGTCCGCGGGGGACGAGCAGTACTTC. As protein: CASRESAGDEQYF.

This clone was detected only a few times. The rearrangement uses TRBV2 and TRBJ1-1; D gene uncertain. Trimming shortened V by 5 bases and J by 1 base, and 8 bases separated the two germline ends. Germline-derived CDR1 and CDR2 are SNHLY and FYNNEI. The CDR3 covers 13 residues. Here the CDR3 reads CASSRAENTEAFF. The CDR3 nucleotides are TGTGCCAGCAGTAGGGCGGAGAACACTGAAGCTTTCTTT. Full variable domain (rest looked up from reference TRBV2 and TRBJ1-1): EPEVTQTPSHQVTQMGQEVILRCVPISNHLYFYWYRQILGQKVEFLVSFYNNEISEKSEIFDDQFSVERPDGSNFTLKIRSTKLEDSAMYFCASSRAENTEAFFGQGTRLTVV.

This chain joins TRBV6-5 and TRBJ1-1, with D perhaps matching TRBD1 (6 bases). Germline V gives CDR1 MNHEY, CDR2 SVGAGI. V was pared by 7 bases and J by 1 base, with 13 bases between. The CDR3 is made up of 14 amino acids. The CDR3 region is CASNPDRRNTEAFF. CDR3 coding DNA: TGTGCCAGCAACCCAGACAGGAGGAACACTGAAGCTTTCTTT.

The chain joins TRBV7-9 to TRBJ2-3, with TRBD1 identical over 10 bases. The germline CDR1 and CDR2 sequences are SEHNR and FQNEAQ (reference sequence). The V gene end was trimmed by 2 bases and the J gene end by 2 bases; junction bases not matched to a gene: 7. The CDR3 length is 17 residues. The CDR3, as DNA: TGTGCCAGCAGCTTATACCTGGGACAGGGGTTCACAGATACGCAGTATTTT. Translating gives CASSLYLGQGFTDTQYF.

The rearrangement uses TRBV29-1 and TRBJ2-7, with 10 bases fitting TRBD2. CDR3 size: 15 residues. Germline V gene sequence: CDR1 SQVTM, CDR2 ANQGSEA. Trimming took 2 bases from V and 5 from J; bases not matched to a gene: 9. The CDR3 here is CSVELAGVRWDEQYF. The CDR3 DNA is TGCAGCGTTGAACTAGCGGGAGTCAGGTGGGACGAGCAGTACTTC.

This clone was recorded only once. The chain carries TRBV7-6 and TRBJ2-4; 10 bases are shared with TRBD1. This CDR3 is built from 17 residues. Germline V gene sequence: CDR1 SGHVS, CDR2 FNYEAQ. V lost 1 base and J lost 4; bases outside the gene matches: 7. CDR3 sequence (DNA): TGTGCCAGCAGCTTAGGACCCCCGGACAGGGGGAAAAACATTCAGTACTTC. Its protein is CASSLGPPDRGKNIQYF.

The gene calls are TRBV14 and TRBJ1-5; D is perhaps TRBD1 (5 bases). CDR3 size: 13 residues. Germline values: CDR1 SGHDN, CDR2 FVKESK. V lost 1 base and J lost 9, with 10 bases in between. This chain's CDR3 is CASSQAGPGPQHF. CDR3 nucleotides: TGTGCCAGCAGCCAAGCGGGACCGGGGCCCCAGCATTTT.

Only one count was recorded for this clone. V gene TRBV11-2 combines with J gene TRBJ2-7, with D perhaps TRBD1 (6 bases). Germline V lookup: CDR1 SGHAT, CDR2 FQNNGV. Trimming stripped 8 bases from V and 3 bases from J, with 14 bases between. This CDR3 spans 13 amino acids. CDR3 sequence reads: CASAKGTNYEQYF. In DNA form, the CDR3 reads TGTGCCAGCGCCAAGGGGACAAACTACGAGCAGTACTTC.

The J gene is TRBJ1-4, the V gene TRBV5-6; 7 bases are a match to TRBD1. Germline CDR1 is SGHDT and CDR2 is YYEEEE. V shed 5 bases, J shed 7 bases, and the junction held 11 bases outside the gene matches. This CDR3 is 15 amino acids long. CDR3 in DNA: TGTGCCAGCAGACCCGGGGTAGGGGGCATTGAAAAACTGTTTTTT. Amino acids: CASRPGVGGIEKLFF.

The chain recombines TRBV28 with TRBJ2-1; D possibly corresponds to TRBD2 (6 bases). Per the germline V gene, CDR1 is MDHEN and CDR2 is SYDVKM. The CDR3 covers 15 residues. The V and J ends lost 6 bases and 7 bases respectively, with 19 bases between them. CDR3 loop: CASSLGTGAENEQFF. The CDR3 bases are TGTGCCAGCAGCTTGGGCACGGGAGCGGAGAATGAGCAGTTCTTC.

The table lists this clone with a count of one. V and J are TRBV10-1 and TRBJ2-5, with 8 bases that match TRBD2. Germline CDR1 WNHNN, CDR2 SYGVQD (reference sequence). The CDR3 is 15 residues long. J gave up 2 bases and V 6 bases, and 8 bases lay outside the gene matches. In nucleotides, the CDR3 is TGCGCCAGCAGCGATAGCGGGGCAATACAAGAGACCCAGTACTTC. Translating it yields CASSDSGAIQETQYF.

The chain joins TRBV27 to TRBJ1-6; D is unresolved. This CDR3 has 15 amino acids. Germline V gene lookup returns CDR1 MNHEY and CDR2 SMNVEV (reference sequence). Trimming shortened V by 5 bases and J by 7 bases, and 15 bases separated the two germline ends. The CDR3 loop reads CASSKTGPINSPLHF. The CDR3 DNA reads as TGTGCCAGCAGTAAAACCGGGCCGATCAATTCACCCCTCCACTTT.

This clone came up a few times. The rearrangement uses TRBV6-6 and TRBJ2-1; 8 positions agree with TRBD2. The CDR3 runs to 14 residues. CDR1 and CDR2 (germline): MNHNY, SVGAGI (reference sequence). Trimming at V came to 6 bases and at J to 3 bases, leaving 4 bases not matched to a gene. DNA for the CDR3: TGTGCCAGCAGCGATAGCGGGAACTACAATGAGCAGTTCTTC. Translation gives CASSDSGNYNEQFF.

This clone was observed once. The J gene is TRBJ2-3, the V gene TRBV5-1, with a weak D call TRBD1 (5 bases). The CDR3 totals 15 residues. CDR1 and CDR2 from the germline V gene are SGHRS and YFSETQ. Trimming left V 0 bases short and J 0 bases short, with 8 bases between. The CDR3 here is CASSLGGGSTDTQYF. The CDR3 DNA sequence: TGCGCCAGCAGCTTGGGGGGCGGTAGCACAGATACGCAGTATTTT.

J is TRBJ1-5 and V is TRBV27; D remains unclear. The CDR3 spans 14 residues. CDR1 is MNHEY, CDR2 SMNVEV, per germline (reference sequence). The V end was cut by 6 bases, the J end by 7 bases, with 16 bases between. The CDR3 region is CASRSQRGGQPQHF. CDR3 bases: TGTGCCAGCAGGTCCCAACGGGGAGGACAGCCCCAGCATTTT.

This sequence joins TRBV7-2 and TRBJ1-2; perhaps TRBD1 as D (5 bases). V was pared by 5 bases and J by 4 bases, with 11 bases between. Germline lookup yields CDR1 SGHTA and CDR2 FQGNSA. CDR3 size: 13 residues. The CDR3 spells CASSISTAYGYTF. CDR3 DNA: TGTGCCAGCAGCATCTCGACAGCCTATGGCTACACCTTC.

The chain links TRBV4-1 to TRBJ2-7; perhaps TRBD2 as D (7 bases). Trimming left V 4 bases short and J 0 bases short, with 13 bases between. Germline assignment: CDR1 MGHRA and CDR2 YSYEKL. CDR3 length: 15 amino acids. The CDR3 region has the DNA TGCGCCAGCAGCCCTCGCGGGGGCAGCTCCTACGAGCAGTACTTC. It translates to CASSPRGGSSYEQYF.

V gene TRBV6-1 combines with J gene TRBJ1-5; TRBD1 might be the D (5 bases). With 7 bases removed from V and 5 bases from J, the gap between germline ends came to 12 bases. The germline V gene encodes CDR1 MNHNS and CDR2 SASEGT. The length of the CDR3 is 13 residues. The CDR3 is CASKPGAHQPQHF. Here the CDR3 DNA reads TGTGCCAGCAAGCCTGGGGCCCATCAGCCCCAGCATTTT.

This chain uses TRBV9 with TRBJ2-1, with D uncertain. The length of the CDR3 is 13 residues. Trimming pared 4 bases from V and 0 bases from J, leaving 5 bases between. In germline, CDR1 is SGDLS, CDR2 YYNGEE. CDR3 coding DNA: TGTGCCAGCAGCCCTAGCTCCTACAATGAGCAGTTCTTC. Translated, it gives CASSPSSYNEQFF.

The V call is TRBV5-1, the J call TRBJ2-3, with D maybe TRBD2 (5 bases). The CDR3 spans 15 residues. Between the trimmed V and J ends, which lost 4 bases and 1 base, there was a span of 13 bases. CDR1 and CDR2 (germline): SGHRS, YFSETQ. In DNA form, the CDR3 reads TGCGCCAGCAGCCGGGGTGACTATGGCACAGATACGCAGTATTTT. It yields the protein CASSRGDYGTDTQYF.

This chain connects TRBV6-5 to TRBJ2-3; D uncertain. The CDR3 consists of 16 residues. V lost 4 bases to trimming and J lost 2 bases, with 16 bases between them. In germline, CDR1 is MNHEY, CDR2 SVGAGI. CDR3 region: CASSSPGLWPTDTQYF. The CDR3 DNA is TGTGCCAGCAGTTCTCCGGGCCTGTGGCCCACAGATACGCAGTATTTT.

This rearrangement joins TRBV6-5 to TRBJ1-3; 7 nucleotides line up with TRBD1. This CDR3 contains 13 residues. The J segment lost 5 bases and the V segment lost 6 bases, leaving 4 bases of the junction unmatched. Germline loops: CDR1 MNHEY, CDR2 SVGAGI. The CDR3 bases are TGTGCCAGCAGAGGGACAGAACGAAACACCATATATTTT. Translating it yields CASRGTERNTIYF.